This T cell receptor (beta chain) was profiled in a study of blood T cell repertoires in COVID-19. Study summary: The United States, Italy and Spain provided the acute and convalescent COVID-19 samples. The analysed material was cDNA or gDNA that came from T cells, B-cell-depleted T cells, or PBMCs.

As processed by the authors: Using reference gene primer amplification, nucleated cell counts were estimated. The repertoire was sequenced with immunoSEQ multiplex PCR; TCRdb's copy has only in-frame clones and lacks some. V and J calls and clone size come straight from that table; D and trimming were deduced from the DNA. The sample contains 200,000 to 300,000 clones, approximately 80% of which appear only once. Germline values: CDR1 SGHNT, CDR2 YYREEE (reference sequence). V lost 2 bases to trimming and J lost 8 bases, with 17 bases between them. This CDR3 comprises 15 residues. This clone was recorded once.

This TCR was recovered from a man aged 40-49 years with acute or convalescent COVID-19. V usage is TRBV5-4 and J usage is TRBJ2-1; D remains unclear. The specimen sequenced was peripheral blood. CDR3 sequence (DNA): TGTGCCAGCAGCTTAGAACTAATTTCCCGGGATGAGCAGTTCTTC. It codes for CASSLELISRDEQFF.